Presented here are 14 T cell receptor beta chains from one specimen sequenced in a study of T-cell memory formation after mild COVID-19. TCRdb reanalysed the 5' RACE reads using MiXCR and keeps one entry per CDR3 protein. The table has about 350,000 distinct CDR3 sequences, around 20% seen once. Source material: PBMCs or a T cell subset sorted from them (not recorded which). The receptors stem from a young man who had mild COVID-19 (a few samples of this study predate the infection). Cell type and time point are not known.

This sequence joins TRBV7-2 and TRBJ2-1; D ambiguous. Trimming removed 1 base at V and 11 bases at J, with 18 bases between. Germline CDR1 is SGHTA and CDR2 is FQGNSA. The CDR3 length is 15 residues. CDR3 sequence: CASSLGDGQMNKQFF. The DNA for the CDR3 is TGTGCCAGCAGCTTAGGGGATGGGCAGATGAATAAGCAGTTCTTC.

Worth noting for this clonotype: A read error may account for a junction end that differs from germline. DNA of the CDR3: TGCGCCAGCAGGGTGGGGAGCTCTGGAAACACCATATACTTT. This sequence encodes CASRVGSSGNTIYF. The rearrangement links TRBV5-1 to TRBJ1-3; D gene unclear. Looked up from germline, CDR1 is SGHRS and CDR2 is YFSETQ. The CDR3 has 14 amino acids.

V gene TRBV20-1 combines with J gene TRBJ2-5; 8 bases agree with TRBD1. The length of the CDR3 is 16 residues. CDR1 and CDR2 (germline): DFQATT, SNEGSKA (reference sequence). After removal of 3 bases from V and 3 bases from J, the junction contained 12 bases not matched to a gene. The CDR3 DNA sequence: TGCAGTGCTAGGGAGCAACCGGGACAGGATGAAGAGACCCAGTACTTC. The encoded protein is CSAREQPGQDEETQYF.

The V and J genes are TRBV25-1 and TRBJ2-3; D is uncertain. Germline V CDR1 and CDR2: MGHDK, SYGVNS. The V end lost 3 bases, the J end lost 2 bases, and 6 bases lay between the germline ends. CDR3 length equals 13 residues. The CDR3 nucleotides read TGTGCCAGCAGTGAGCACTACACAGATACGCAGTATTTT. This gives the protein CASSEHYTDTQYF. Full variable domain (rest looked up from reference TRBV25-1 and TRBJ2-3): EADIYQTPRYLVIGTGKKITLECSQTMGHDKMYWYQQDPGMELHLIHYSYGVNSTEKGDLSSESTVSRIRTEHFPLTLESARPSHTSQYLCASSEHYTDTQYFGPGTRLTVL.

This clonotype was seen a handful of times. At one of its ends the junction is not consistent with the germline gene, which may arise from a read error. The chain recombines TRBV3-1 with TRBJ2-2; a weak D match, TRBD1 (7 bases). CDR3 size: 20 residues. Germline V lookup: CDR1 LGHDT, CDR2 YNNKEL (reference sequence). The CDR3 DNA follows: TGTGCCAGCAGCGAAGAGGCCTCCTTGGGCGGGACAGCGTTCACCGGGGAGCTGTTTTTT. Translated: CASSEEASLGGTAFTGELFF.

This clonotype was seen a few times. This rearrangement joins TRBV7-2 to TRBJ2-7; the D gene is possibly TRBD2 (5 bases). Trimming stripped 3 bases from V and 2 bases from J, with 11 bases between. Germline V gene data show CDR1 as SGHTA and CDR2 as FQGNSA. This CDR3 has 14 amino acids. CDR3 DNA sequence: TGTGCCAGCAGCTTGCGGGTGAGGGCCTACGAGCAGTACTTC. It encodes CASSLRVRAYEQYF.

This clonotype came up a few times. The chain is built from TRBV12-3 or TRBV12-4 and TRBJ2-1; possibly TRBD1 for D (6 bases). Trimming shortened V by 6 bases and J by 12 bases, and 18 bases separated the two germline ends. This CDR3 region has 13 residues. The DNA of the CDR3 is TGTGCCAGCAGCTTCGAAAGGGGGATCGGGCAGTTCTTC. This sequence encodes CASSFERGIGQFF.

In its sample, this clonotype was seen a few times. The chain has TRBV7-9 and TRBJ1-6, with D perhaps matching TRBD1 (6 bases). The V gene lost 1 base and the J gene lost 6 bases, with 10 bases spanning the gap. The CDR3 sequence is 15 residues long. The germline CDR1 and CDR2 sequences are SEHNR and FQNEAQ (reference sequence). CDR3: CASSLDQGPNSPLHF. The CDR3 DNA is TGTGCCAGCAGCTTAGACCAGGGGCCTAATTCACCCCTCCACTTT.

V usage is TRBV12-3 or TRBV12-4 and J usage is TRBJ2-5, with TRBD2 identical over 7 bases. CDR3 length equals 16 residues. Trimming removed 3 bases from V and 3 bases from J; junction bases left unmatched: 10. CDR3 loop: CASSFWAGDVKETQYF. The CDR3 DNA follows: TGTGCCAGCAGTTTTTGGGCGGGGGACGTAAAAGAGACCCAGTACTTC.

The rearrangement joins TRBV5-1 to TRBJ2-1; D may match TRBD1 or TRBD2 (5 bases each). V was pared by 2 bases and J by 3 bases, with 18 bases between. Per the germline V gene, CDR1 is SGHRS and CDR2 is YFSETQ. CDR3 length: 17 residues. The CDR3 sequence is CASSLFKTGAGYNEQFF. The CDR3 DNA sequence: TGCGCCAGCAGCTTATTTAAAACCGGGGCAGGCTACAATGAGCAGTTCTTC. Filled out from reference TRBV5-1 and TRBJ2-1, the complete variable domain reads KAGVTQTPRYLIKTRGQQVTLSCSPISGHRSVSWYQQTPGQGLQFLFEYFSETQRNKGNFPGRFSGRQFSNSRSEMNVSTLELGDSALYLCASSLFKTGAGYNEQFFGPGTRLTVL.

This clonotype was counted only a few times. The J gene is TRBJ2-1, the V gene TRBV28; 13 bases fit TRBD2. The V segment lost 4 bases and the J segment 1 base; nucleotides outside the gene matches: 7. Germline CDR1 is MDHEN and CDR2 is SYDVKM. This CDR3 region has 18 residues. CDR3: CASSSWTSGGPSYNEQFF. CDR3 in DNA: TGTGCCAGCAGTTCCTGGACTAGCGGGGGACCATCCTACAATGAGCAGTTCTTC. The full variable domain, rest sourced from reference TRBV28 and TRBJ2-1, is DVKVTQSSRYLVKRTGEKVFLECVQDMDHENMFWYRQDPGLGLRLIYFSYDVKMKEKGDIPEGYSVSREKKERFSLILESASTNQTSMYLCASSSWTSGGPSYNEQFFGPGTRLTVL.

This clonotype was seen a handful of times. A much larger clone lies one base from this, so it may be a read error. The chain has TRBV5-1 and TRBJ1-2; D call uncertain. Germline V lookup: CDR1 SGHRS, CDR2 YFSETQ. There are 15 residues in the CDR3. The CDR3 loop is CASSADGFSNYRYTF. The DNA for the CDR3 is TGCGCCAGCAGCGCGGACGGATTTTCTAACTATCGCTACACCTTC.

The table lists this clonotype with many counts. This chain uses TRBV12-3 or TRBV12-4 with TRBJ2-2; 8 bases match TRBD1. The CDR3 length is 13 residues. V gave up 8 bases and J gave up 5 bases; unmatched junction bases: 4. The CDR3 here is CASQGARTGELFF. CDR3 DNA sequence: TGTGCCAGCCAGGGGGCGCGTACCGGGGAGCTGTTTTTT.

This chain uses TRBV6-6 with TRBJ1-1, with D maybe TRBD1 (5 bases). The germline CDR1 and CDR2 sequences are MNHNY and SVGAGI (reference sequence). There are 13 residues in the CDR3. V shed 8 bases and J shed 1 base, with 11 bases lying between them. The CDR3 is CASYPGTNTEAFF. The DNA for the CDR3 is TGTGCCAGCTACCCCGGGACGAACACTGAAGCTTTCTTT.